This T cell receptor (beta chain) was recorded in a study of cytomegalovirus exposure and HLA in healthy donors. With 60 Vbeta and 13 Jbeta primers, the PCR was carried out. Some clones are missing from TCRdb's copy, which holds only in-frame ones; the method was immunoSEQ multiplex PCR. Seen here are just over 65,000 clones, approximately 78% observed once, and the top ten hold roughly 6.8%. The CDR3 is made up of 16 amino acids. Trimming took off 1 base at V and 9 bases at J, with 22 bases between the two ends. The germline CDR1 and CDR2 sequences are GTSNPN and SVGIG (reference sequence). This clone was seen once.

The sample taken for sequencing was PBMCs. The rearrangement links TRBV30 to TRBJ2-1; no firm D call. The receptor was derived from a human donor in good health. The CDR3 DNA follows: TGTGCCTGGAGTGGGATGGTTGAGAGAGGCTTCAGTGAGCAGTTCTTC. It specifies CAWSGMVERGFSEQFF.